This T cell receptor (beta chain) appears in the sequencing data of a study of cytomegalovirus exposure and HLA in healthy donors. The germline CDR1 and CDR2 sequences are GTSNPN and SVGIG (reference sequence). The V gene lost 0 bases and the J gene lost 9 bases, with 18 bases spanning the gap. CDR3 length: 15 amino acids. A multiplex PCR was run with 60 Vbeta primers and 13 Jbeta primers. Sequencing was performed with immunoSEQ multiplex PCR; in TCRdb, only in-frame clones are kept and a portion is missing. There are about 200,000 clones in the sample; approximately 79% occur only once, and less than 2% lies in the top ten.

The sequenced sample was PBMCs. This clonotype originated in a man aged 50-60 years in good health and CMV-seronegative. The chain is built from TRBV30 and TRBJ2-1, with D perhaps TRBD2 (6 bases). The CDR3 DNA reads as TGTGCCTGGAGTGTCCGCGGGACCCAGATCAGTGAGCAGTTCTTC. Translated: CAWSVRGTQISEQFF.